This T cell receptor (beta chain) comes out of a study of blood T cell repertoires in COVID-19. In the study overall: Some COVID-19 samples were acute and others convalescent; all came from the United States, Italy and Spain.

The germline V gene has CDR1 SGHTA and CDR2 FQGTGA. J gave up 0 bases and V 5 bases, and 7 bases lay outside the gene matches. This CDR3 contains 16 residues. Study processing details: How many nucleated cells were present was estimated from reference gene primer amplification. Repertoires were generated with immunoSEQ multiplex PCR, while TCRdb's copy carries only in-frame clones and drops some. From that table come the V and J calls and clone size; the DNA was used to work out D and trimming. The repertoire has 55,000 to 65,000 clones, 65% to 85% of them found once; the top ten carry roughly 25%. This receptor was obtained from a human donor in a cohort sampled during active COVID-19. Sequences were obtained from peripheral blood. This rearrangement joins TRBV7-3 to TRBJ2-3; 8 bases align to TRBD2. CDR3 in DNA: TGTGCCAGCAGCCTAGGACTAGCTGTAAGCACAGATACGCAGTATTTT. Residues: CASSLGLAVSTDTQYF.